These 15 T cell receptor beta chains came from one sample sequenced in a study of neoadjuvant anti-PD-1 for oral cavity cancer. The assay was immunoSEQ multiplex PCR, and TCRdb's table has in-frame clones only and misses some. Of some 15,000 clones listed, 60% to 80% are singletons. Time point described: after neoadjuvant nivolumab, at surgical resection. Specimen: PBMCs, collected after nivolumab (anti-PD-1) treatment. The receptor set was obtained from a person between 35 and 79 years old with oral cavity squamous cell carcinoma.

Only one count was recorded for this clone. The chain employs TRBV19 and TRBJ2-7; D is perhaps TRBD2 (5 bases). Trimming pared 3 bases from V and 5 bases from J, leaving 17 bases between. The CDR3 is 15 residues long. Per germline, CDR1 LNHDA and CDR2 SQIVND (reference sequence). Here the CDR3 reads CASSIPPPPGNEQYF. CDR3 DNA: TGTGCCAGTAGTATCCCCCCGCCGCCGGGAAACGAGCAGTACTTC.

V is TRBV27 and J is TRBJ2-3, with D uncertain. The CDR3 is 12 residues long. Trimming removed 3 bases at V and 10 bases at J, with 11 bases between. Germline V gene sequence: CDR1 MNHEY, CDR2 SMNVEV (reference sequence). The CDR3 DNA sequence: TGTGCCAGCAGTTTCTCTCTGGGCCCGCAGTATTTT. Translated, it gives CASSFSLGPQYF.

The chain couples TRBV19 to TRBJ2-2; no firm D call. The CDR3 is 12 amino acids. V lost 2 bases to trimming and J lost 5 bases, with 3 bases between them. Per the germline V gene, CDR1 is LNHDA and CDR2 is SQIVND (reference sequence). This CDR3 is CASSILTGELFF. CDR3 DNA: TGTGCCAGTAGTATATTAACCGGGGAGCTGTTTTTT.

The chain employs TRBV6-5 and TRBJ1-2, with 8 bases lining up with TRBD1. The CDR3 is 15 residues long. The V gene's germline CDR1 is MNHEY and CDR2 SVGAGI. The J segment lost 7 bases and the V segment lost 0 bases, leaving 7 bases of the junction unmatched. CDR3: CASSYSKQGASGYTF. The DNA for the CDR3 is TGTGCCAGCAGTTACTCGAAGCAGGGGGCGAGTGGCTACACCTTC.

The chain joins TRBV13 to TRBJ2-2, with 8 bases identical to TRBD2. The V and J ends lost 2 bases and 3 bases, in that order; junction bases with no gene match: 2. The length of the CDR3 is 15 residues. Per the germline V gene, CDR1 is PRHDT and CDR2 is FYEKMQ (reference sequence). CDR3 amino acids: CASSLSGGYTGELFF. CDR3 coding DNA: TGTGCCAGCAGCTTAAGCGGGGGCTACACCGGGGAGCTGTTTTTT. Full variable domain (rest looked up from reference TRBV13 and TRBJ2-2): AAGVIQSPRHLIKEKRETATLKCYPIPRHDTVYWYQQGPGQDPQFLISFYEKMQSDKGSIPDRFSAQQFSDYHSELNMSSLELGDSALYFCASSLSGGYTGELFFGEGSRLTVL.

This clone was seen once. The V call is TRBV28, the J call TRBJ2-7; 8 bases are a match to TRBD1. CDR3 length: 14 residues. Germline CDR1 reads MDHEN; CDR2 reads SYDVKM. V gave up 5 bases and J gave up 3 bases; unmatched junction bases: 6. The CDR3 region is CASSPPDRGYEQYF. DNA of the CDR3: TGTGCCAGCAGTCCCCCCGACAGGGGCTACGAGCAGTACTTC.

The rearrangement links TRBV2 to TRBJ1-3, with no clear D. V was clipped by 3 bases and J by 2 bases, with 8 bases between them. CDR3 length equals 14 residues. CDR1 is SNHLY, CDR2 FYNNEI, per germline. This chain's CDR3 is CASSEAGPGNTIYF. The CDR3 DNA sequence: TGTGCCAGCAGTGAGGCGGGCCCTGGAAACACCATATATTTT.

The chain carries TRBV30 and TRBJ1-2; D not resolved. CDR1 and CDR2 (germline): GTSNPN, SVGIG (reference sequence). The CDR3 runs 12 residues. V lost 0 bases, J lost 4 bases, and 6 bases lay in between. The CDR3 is CAWSVWSYGYTF. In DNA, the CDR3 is TGTGCCTGGAGTGTGTGGAGCTATGGCTACACCTTC.

CDR3 protein: CASSVGEGALGNTIYF. The CDR3 region has the DNA TGTGCCAGCAGCGTAGGAGAGGGGGCGCTTGGAAACACCATATATTTT. The rearrangement joins TRBV9 to TRBJ1-3, with 7 bases aligning to TRBD1. V shed 0 bases and J 3 bases; nucleotides not matched to a gene: 6. Germline assignment: CDR1 SGDLS and CDR2 YYNGEE. This CDR3 region has 16 residues. Combining the CDR3 with reference TRBV9 and TRBJ1-3 gives the whole variable domain DSGVTQTPKHLITATGQRVTLRCSPRSGDLSVYWYQQSLDQGLQFLIQYYNGEERAKGNILERFSAQQFPDLHSELNLSSLELGDSALYFCASSVGEGALGNTIYFGEGSWLTVV.

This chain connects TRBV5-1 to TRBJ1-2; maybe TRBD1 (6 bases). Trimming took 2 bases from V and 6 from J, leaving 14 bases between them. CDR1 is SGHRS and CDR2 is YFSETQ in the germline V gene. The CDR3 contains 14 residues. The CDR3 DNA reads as TGCGCCAGCAGCTTAGCGGGGGGGGCTCATGGCTACACCTTC. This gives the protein CASSLAGGAHGYTF.

DNA for the CDR3: TGTGCCAGCAGCCAAGTACGGGGAAGTAAGACCCAGTACTTC. It codes for CASSQVRGSKTQYF. The chain combines TRBV14 with TRBJ2-5; tentatively, D is TRBD2 (5 bases). CDR1 and CDR2 from the germline V gene are SGHDN and FVKESK. V lost 1 base and J 6 bases, leaving 12 bases between the germline ends. The CDR3 loop spans 14 amino acids.

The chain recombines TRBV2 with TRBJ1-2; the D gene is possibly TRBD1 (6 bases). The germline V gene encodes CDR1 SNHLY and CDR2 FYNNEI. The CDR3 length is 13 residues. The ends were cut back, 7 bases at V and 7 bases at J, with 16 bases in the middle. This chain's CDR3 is CASKGTEGGGYTF. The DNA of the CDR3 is TGTGCCAGCAAGGGAACCGAGGGGGGTGGCTACACCTTC.

Here the CDR3 reads CASSQGTANQPQHF. The CDR3, as DNA: TGTGCCAGCAGCCAAGGGACTGCTAATCAGCCCCAGCATTTT. J is TRBJ1-5 and V is TRBV14; no firm D call. This CDR3 region has 14 residues. Trimming left V 1 base short and J 4 bases short, with 8 bases between. Per germline, CDR1 SGHDN and CDR2 FVKESK.

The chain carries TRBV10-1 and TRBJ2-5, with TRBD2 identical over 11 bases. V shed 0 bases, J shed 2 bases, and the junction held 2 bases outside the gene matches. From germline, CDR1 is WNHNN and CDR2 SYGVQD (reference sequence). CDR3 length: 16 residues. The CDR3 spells CASSESGTSGQETQYF. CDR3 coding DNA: TGCGCCAGCAGTGAGTCGGGGACTAGCGGACAAGAGACCCAGTACTTC.

CDR3 coding DNA: TGTGCCAGCAGTATCCTTTCCTACAATGAGCAGTTCTTC. Protein sequence: CASSILSYNEQFF. The chain carries TRBV27 and TRBJ2-1; D uncertain. The CDR3 runs 13 residues. Germline values: CDR1 MNHEY, CDR2 SMNVEV (reference sequence). V was clipped by 5 bases and J by 1 base, with 6 bases between them.